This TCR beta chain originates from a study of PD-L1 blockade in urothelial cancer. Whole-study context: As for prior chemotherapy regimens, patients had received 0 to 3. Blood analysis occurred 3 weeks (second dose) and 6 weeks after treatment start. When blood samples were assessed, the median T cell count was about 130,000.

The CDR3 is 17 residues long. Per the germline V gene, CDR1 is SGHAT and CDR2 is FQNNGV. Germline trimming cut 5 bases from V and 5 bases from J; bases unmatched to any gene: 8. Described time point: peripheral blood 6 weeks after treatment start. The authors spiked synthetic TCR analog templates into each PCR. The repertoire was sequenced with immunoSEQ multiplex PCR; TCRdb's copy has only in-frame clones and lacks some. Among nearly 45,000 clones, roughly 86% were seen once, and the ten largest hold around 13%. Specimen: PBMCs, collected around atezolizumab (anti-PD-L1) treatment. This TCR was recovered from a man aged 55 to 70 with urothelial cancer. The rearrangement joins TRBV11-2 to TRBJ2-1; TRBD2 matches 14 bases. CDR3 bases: TGTGCCAGCAGCCTACGACTAGCGGGGGGGTGGGACAATGAGCAGTTCTTC. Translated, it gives CASSLRLAGGWDNEQFF.